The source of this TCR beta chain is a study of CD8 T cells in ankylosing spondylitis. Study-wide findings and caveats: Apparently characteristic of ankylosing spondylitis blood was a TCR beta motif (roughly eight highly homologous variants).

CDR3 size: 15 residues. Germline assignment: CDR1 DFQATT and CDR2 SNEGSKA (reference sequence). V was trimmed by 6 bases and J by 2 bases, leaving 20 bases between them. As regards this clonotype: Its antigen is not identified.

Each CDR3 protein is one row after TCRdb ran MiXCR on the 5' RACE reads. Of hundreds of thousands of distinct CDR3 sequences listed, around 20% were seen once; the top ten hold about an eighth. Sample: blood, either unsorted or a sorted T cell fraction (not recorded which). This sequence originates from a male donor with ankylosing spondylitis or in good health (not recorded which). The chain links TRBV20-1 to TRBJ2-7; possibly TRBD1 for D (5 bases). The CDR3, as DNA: TGCAGTGCCCCGAACCGACAGAGAACCGCCTACGAGCAGTACTTC. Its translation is CSAPNRQRTAYEQYF.